These 4 T cell receptor beta chains came from one sample sequenced in a study of PD-1 blockade in mismatch repair-deficient tumors (dated 2017 in TCRdb). Libraries were constructed by the immunoSEQ multiplex PCR assay. Not all clones reach the TCRdb copy of this immuneACCESS table, which keeps in-frame sequences only. Checked studies attribute under half of the gap to unresolved V genes and leave the rest unexplained. The sample yields about 39,000 clones; over 70% were counted once. Around 0.99% of the sample lies in the top ten. The sequencing used PBMCs, collected approximately 41 weeks after starting pembrolizumab. These receptors came from an adult with mismatch repair-deficient cancer.

The genes are TRBV5-6 and TRBJ1-5; D call uncertain. CDR3 length equals 14 residues. V lost 4 bases and J 2 bases, leaving 10 bases between the germline ends. Germline assignment: CDR1 SGHDT and CDR2 YYEEEE. The CDR3: CASSRRLGNQPQHF. CDR3 in DNA: TGTGCCAGCAGCCGTAGGCTAGGCAATCAGCCCCAGCATTTT.

The chain joins TRBV7-9 to TRBJ2-5; D remains unclear. CDR1 is SEHNR and CDR2 is FQNEAQ in the germline V gene (reference sequence). V gave up 3 bases and J gave up 5 bases, with 7 bases separating them. The CDR3 is 12 residues long. The CDR3 loop is CASSFEKETQYF. For the CDR3, the DNA is TGTGCCAGCAGCTTCGAGAAGGAGACCCAGTACTTC.

CDR3 sequence: CASTGTGSTGELFF. CDR3 in DNA: TGTGCCAGCACGGGGACAGGGTCCACCGGGGAGCTGTTTTTT. The chain has TRBV28 and TRBJ2-2, with TRBD1 matching 9 bases. Germline V gene sequence: CDR1 MDHEN, CDR2 SYDVKM. The junction had 4 bases not matched to a gene; V was cut back by 7 bases and J by 4 bases. This CDR3 region has 14 residues.

The chain recombines TRBV6-6 with TRBJ2-5, with a weak D call TRBD1 (7 bases). The CDR3 length is 14 residues. V dropped 4 bases and J dropped 2 bases, with 11 bases sitting between them. The germline gives CDR1 MNHNY, CDR2 SVGAGI (reference sequence). DNA for the CDR3: TGTGCCAGCAGTTTATCAGGGGGGCAAGAGACCCAGTACTTC. Translated: CASSLSGGQETQYF.